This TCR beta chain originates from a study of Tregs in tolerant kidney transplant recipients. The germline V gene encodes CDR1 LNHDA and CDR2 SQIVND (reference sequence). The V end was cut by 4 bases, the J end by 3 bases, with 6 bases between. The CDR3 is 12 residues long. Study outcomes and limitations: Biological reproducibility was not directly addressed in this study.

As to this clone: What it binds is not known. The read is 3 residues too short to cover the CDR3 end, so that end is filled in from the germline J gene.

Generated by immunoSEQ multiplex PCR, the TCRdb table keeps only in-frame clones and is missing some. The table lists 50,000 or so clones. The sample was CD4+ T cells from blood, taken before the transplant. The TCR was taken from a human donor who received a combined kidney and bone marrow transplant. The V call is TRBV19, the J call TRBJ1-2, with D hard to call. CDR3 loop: CASSKRDYGYTF. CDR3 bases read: TGTGCCAGTAGTAAGCGGGACTATGGC.